A single sample gave rise to the 29 T cell receptor beta chains below, sequenced in a study of STAT3 mutations in large granular lymphocyte leukemia. Findings and caveats of the study: Every T-LGLL patient had at least one immunodominant TCRbeta clonotype.

These receptors have no identified antigens. Repertoires were generated with immunoSEQ multiplex PCR, while TCRdb's copy carries only in-frame clones and drops some. This table has about 42,000 clones, roughly 81% appearing once. The sample consisted of PBMCs. The receptors were sampled from a human donor with T large granular lymphocyte leukemia. Some clones in this sample may be carry-over from other donors' samples.

The genes are TRBV5-1 and TRBJ2-2; no firm D call. Trimming left V 0 bases short and J 6 bases short, with 18 bases between. CDR3 length: 17 residues. CDR1 and CDR2 (germline): SGHRS, YFSETQ. The CDR3 here is CASSLEFGRKGAGELFF. CDR3 nucleotides: TGCGCCAGCAGCTTGGAATTCGGCAGGAAGGGCGCCGGGGAGCTGTTTTTT.

The V call is TRBV6-6, the J call TRBJ2-1, with D uncertain. CDR3 length: 12 amino acids. Trimming cost V 2 bases and J 5 bases, with 4 bases left between them. The germline gives CDR1 MNHNY, CDR2 SVGAGI (reference sequence). CDR3 in amino acids: CASSYTHNEQFF. The CDR3 DNA sequence: TGTGCCAGCAGTTACACTCACAATGAGCAGTTCTTC.

This clone appeared a single time. J is TRBJ2-5 and V is TRBV28; D gene unclear. The V and J ends lost 4 bases and 4 bases respectively, with 13 bases between them. Per germline, CDR1 MDHEN and CDR2 SYDVKM. The CDR3 extends over 14 amino acids. CDR3 sequence: CASSSPGSGETQYF. For the CDR3, the DNA is TGTGCCAGCAGTTCCCCAGGAAGTGGAGAGACCCAGTACTTC.

This chain uses TRBV28 with TRBJ2-7; D uncertain. The CDR3 totals 12 residues. V was pared by 6 bases and J by 3 bases, with 9 bases between. Looked up from germline, CDR1 is MDHEN and CDR2 is SYDVKM. The CDR3 DNA reads TGTGCCAGCAGCCCTCAAGGCTACGAGCAGTACGTC. Residues: CASSPQGYEQYV.

The chain uses TRBV14 and TRBJ1-1, with D tentatively TRBD1 (5 bases). The V and J ends lost 2 bases and 1 base respectively, with 8 bases between them. The CDR3 covers 14 residues. Germline-derived CDR1 and CDR2 are SGHDN and FVKESK. The CDR3 region has the DNA TGTGCCAGCAGCCAACGGGGGGGGAACACTGAAGCTTTCTTT. It yields the protein CASSQRGGNTEAFF.

The rearrangement uses TRBV28 and TRBJ1-2; D call uncertain. This CDR3 is built from 15 residues. The ends were cut back, 7 bases at V and 0 bases at J, with 15 bases in the middle. CDR1 is MDHEN, CDR2 SYDVKM, per germline. The CDR3 loop reads CASNPPGQTNYGYTF. As DNA, the CDR3 is TGTGCCAGCAACCCCCCCGGCCAAACTAACTATGGCTACACCTTC.

Written as DNA, the CDR3 is TGTGCCACCTCATCGGCGGGGGGACCCTACGAGCAGTACTTC. Its translation is CATSSAGGPYEQYF. V gene TRBV6-1 combines with J gene TRBJ2-7; 8 bases match TRBD2. The length of the CDR3 is 14 residues. CDR1 is MNHNS, CDR2 SASEGT, per germline. Unmatched junction bases numbered 10, after V lost 10 bases and J lost 2 bases.

The chain recombines TRBV7-9 with TRBJ1-2; TRBD1 matches at 8 bases. V dropped 6 bases and J dropped 7; count of bases not matched to a gene: 10. The length of the CDR3 is 14 residues. Germline V gives CDR1 SEHNR, CDR2 FQNEAQ (reference sequence). The CDR3 bases are TGTGCCAGCAGACATTCGGACAGGGAGGGTGGCTACACCTTC. It codes for CASRHSDREGGYTF.

The rearrangement links TRBV5-6 to TRBJ2-7, with a tentative D call TRBD1 (6 bases). Germline-derived CDR1 and CDR2 are SGHDT and YYEEEE. The germline V and J ends were trimmed by 4 bases and 6 bases, with 17 bases remaining between them. This CDR3 is 14 amino acids long. CDR3 in amino acids: CASSRGQWGPEQYV. CDR3 DNA: TGTGCCAGCAGCCGCGGACAGTGGGGGCCCGAGCAGTACGTC.

The chain couples TRBV11-3 to TRBJ2-3; D may be TRBD1 (6 bases). V gave up 5 bases and J gave up 2 bases, with 14 bases separating them. This CDR3 comprises 15 residues. From germline, CDR1 is SGHNT and CDR2 YENEEA. The CDR3 nucleotides are TGTGCCAGCAGCCCTCAGGGGCGGATCACAGATACGCAGTATTTT. Translating it yields CASSPQGRITDTQYF.

V is TRBV5-6 and J is TRBJ2-7, with no clear D. The germline V gene encodes CDR1 SGHDT and CDR2 YYEEEE. Trimming removed 4 bases from V and 2 bases from J, with 13 bases in between. The CDR3 covers 14 residues. The CDR3 spells CASSTLHHPYEQYF. In nucleotides, the CDR3 is TGTGCCAGCAGCACTTTACACCATCCCTACGAGCAGTACTTC. Full variable domain (rest looked up from reference TRBV5-6 and TRBJ2-7): DAGVTQSPTHLIKTRGQQVTLRCSPKSGHDTVSWYQQALGQGPQFIFQYYEEEERQRGNFPDRFSGHQFPNYSSELNVNALLLGDSALYLCASSTLHHPYEQYFGPGTRLTVT.

The chain combines TRBV28 with TRBJ1-6; unclear D gene. Germline values: CDR1 MDHEN, CDR2 SYDVKM. V was shortened by 6 bases and J by 7 bases, with 10 bases between the two germline ends. The CDR3 spans 13 residues. CDR3 bases: TGTGCCAGCAGGGCCGGGGTCAATTCACCCCTCCACTTT. It yields the protein CASRAGVNSPLHF. The complete variable domain, with remaining parts taken from reference TRBV28 and TRBJ1-6, reads DVKVTQSSRYLVKRTGEKVFLECVQDMDHENMFWYRQDPGLGLRLIYFSYDVKMKEKGDIPEGYSVSREKKERFSLILESASTNQTSMYLCASRAGVNSPLHFGNGTRLTVT.

This chain uses TRBV6-1 with TRBJ1-1; no firm D call. The CDR3 runs to 11 residues. The germline V and J ends were trimmed by 2 bases and 7 bases, with 5 bases remaining between them. Germline V gives CDR1 MNHNS, CDR2 SASEGT. CDR3 sequence (DNA): TGTGCCAGCAGTGAACCTGTTGAAGCTTTCTTT. Amino acids: CASSEPVEAFF.

This sequence joins TRBV5-4 and TRBJ2-7; 7 nucleotides line up with TRBD1. CDR3 length: 16 amino acids. Germline-derived CDR1 and CDR2 are SGHNT and YYREEE (reference sequence). The DNA for the CDR3 is TGTGCCAGCAGCTTGGGGGGACAGACTCCTTCTTACGGGCAGTACGTC. Residues: CASSLGGQTPSYGQYV.

The V and J genes are TRBV28 and TRBJ2-7; D is possibly TRBD1 (6 bases). The CDR3 contains 13 residues. Germline CDR1 is MDHEN and CDR2 is SYDVKM. Trimming took off 6 bases at V and 2 bases at J, with 11 bases between the two ends. In DNA, the CDR3 is TGTGCCAGCAGCTTAGGACAGACCTACGAGCAGTACGTC. It translates to CASSLGQTYEQYV.

The chain combines TRBV6-1 with TRBJ1-5; tentative D call: TRBD1 (5 bases). Germline V gives CDR1 MNHNS, CDR2 SASEGT. Trimming cost V 0 bases and J 5 bases, with 11 bases left between them. CDR3 length: 15 amino acids. The CDR3 coding sequence is TGTGCCAGCAGTGAAGCGCGGGGCAGGGATCAGCCCCAGCATTTT. The encoded protein is CASSEARGRDQPQHF.

The rearrangement uses TRBV6-4 and TRBJ2-1; 7 bases map to TRBD1. CDR1 and CDR2 (germline): MRHNA, SNTAGT. The CDR3 is 15 residues long. V shed 0 bases and J 2 bases; nucleotides not matched to a gene: 1. The CDR3 is CASSDSGGAYNEQFF. The CDR3 bases are TGTGCCAGCAGTGACTCAGGGGGCGCCTACAATGAGCAGTTCTTC.

J is TRBJ2-7 and V is TRBV30; 7 nucleotides agree with TRBD1. Germline V gene sequence: CDR1 GTSNPN, CDR2 SVGIG (reference sequence). The CDR3 length is 13 residues. The V gene end was trimmed by 2 bases and the J gene end by 3 bases; junction bases not matched to a gene: 4. CDR3 DNA: TGTGCCTGGAGTTTCCGGACAGGCTACGAGCAGTACTTC. Its translation is CAWSFRTGYEQYF.

The rearrangement links TRBV5-4 to TRBJ2-2, with TRBD2 identical over 11 bases. The CDR3 is made up of 15 amino acids. From germline, CDR1 is SGHNT and CDR2 YYREEE (reference sequence). Trimming took 3 bases from V and 4 from J; bases not matched to a gene: 2. The CDR3 is CASSYSGGGTGELFF. In DNA form, the CDR3 reads TGTGCCAGCAGCTATAGCGGGGGGGGCACCGGGGAGCTGTTTTTT.

The V and J genes are TRBV12-5 and TRBJ2-5, with TRBD2 as a possible D gene (6 bases). CDR1 is LGHNT and CDR2 is FRNRAP in the germline V gene. With 6 bases removed from V and 5 bases from J, the gap between germline ends came to 16 bases. CDR3 length: 14 residues. The CDR3 spells CASGAGLAGETQYF. CDR3 DNA: TGTGCTAGTGGGGCGGGACTCGCCGGGGAGACCCAGTACTTC.

The chain carries TRBV19 and TRBJ2-7, with 8 bases aligning to TRBD1. This CDR3 is 14 amino acids long. CDR1 is LNHDA, CDR2 SQIVND, per germline (reference sequence). J gave up 4 bases and V 3 bases, and 5 bases lay outside the gene matches. The CDR3 DNA sequence: TGTGCCAGTAGTATGGGGACAGGCGCATACGAGCAGTACTTC. Protein: CASSMGTGAYEQYF. Variable domain in full (rest from reference TRBV19 and TRBJ2-7): DGGITQSPKYLFRKEGQNVTLSCEQNLNHDAMYWYRQDPGQGLRLIYYSQIVNDFQKGDIAEGYSVSREKKESFPLTVTSAQKNPTAFYLCASSMGTGAYEQYFGPGTRLTVT.

The CDR3: CASSIVGGNYGYTF. CDR3 DNA sequence: TGTGCCAGTAGTATAGTCGGGGGGAACTATGGCTACACCTTC. V usage is TRBV19 and J usage is TRBJ1-2, with D perhaps TRBD1 (5 bases). V was trimmed by 1 base and J by 2 bases, leaving 8 bases between them. This CDR3 is built from 14 residues. CDR1 and CDR2 (germline): LNHDA, SQIVND (reference sequence).

The rearrangement joins TRBV10-3 to TRBJ1-5; possibly TRBD1 for D (6 bases). Germline-derived CDR1 and CDR2 are ENHRY and SYGVKD. V was trimmed by 2 bases and J by 6 bases, leaving 8 bases between them. The CDR3 length is 13 residues. The CDR3 DNA sequence: TGTGCCATCAGTGAGACGGGGGCTCAGCCCCAGCATTTT. The encoded protein is CAISETGAQPQHF.

This clone was seen more than once but under ten times. The chain links TRBV5-6 to TRBJ1-6, with 8 bases aligning to TRBD1. The germline gives CDR1 SGHDT, CDR2 YYEEEE. The CDR3 totals 17 residues. Trimming cost V 1 base and J 10 bases; bases outside gene matches: 13. In DNA form, the CDR3 reads TGTGCCAGCAGCTTGCGCGTCACGGGACAGGTAGACTCACCCCTCCACTTT. Translation gives CASSLRVTGQVDSPLHF.

The chain employs TRBV4-2 and TRBJ2-1; 8 nucleotides agree with TRBD1. Trimming cost V 0 bases and J 3 bases; bases outside gene matches: 10. The CDR3 is 18 amino acids. Germline V gene sequence: CDR1 LGHNA, CDR2 YNFKEQ. In nucleotides, the CDR3 is TGTGCCAGCAGCCAAGACGCCACCGGGACAGGAAACTACAATGAGCAGTTCTTC. Residues: CASSQDATGTGNYNEQFF.

V usage is TRBV10-1 and J usage is TRBJ2-3; 12 nucleotides agree with TRBD2. The length of the CDR3 is 16 residues. Unmatched junction bases numbered 6, after V lost 2 bases and J lost 6 bases. Germline values: CDR1 WNHNN, CDR2 SYGVQD (reference sequence). CDR3 amino acids: CASSELAGGRRDTQYF. CDR3 nucleotides: TGCGCCAGCAGTGAGCTAGCGGGGGGGCGAAGGGATACGCAGTATTTT.

The chain uses TRBV5-1 and TRBJ2-1; D may match TRBD1 or TRBD2 (6 bases each). The CDR3 spans 14 residues. Germline CDR1 is SGHRS and CDR2 is YFSETQ. V was shortened by 6 bases and J by 1 base, with 11 bases between the two germline ends. CDR3: CASIRGDSYNEQFF. Written as DNA, the CDR3 is TGCGCCAGCATTAGGGGGGATTCCTACAATGAGCAGTTCTTC.

The chain recombines TRBV5-4 with TRBJ2-6; D is unclear. The CDR3 is made up of 15 amino acids. From germline, CDR1 is SGHNT and CDR2 YYREEE (reference sequence). Trimming left V 0 bases short and J 2 bases short, with 6 bases between. The CDR3 sequence: CASSLGRPGANVLTF. CDR3 bases: TGTGCCAGCAGCTTGGGGCGACCTGGGGCCAACGTCCTGACTTTC.

The V call is TRBV4-1, the J call TRBJ1-5, with unresolved D. This CDR3 has 15 amino acids. Trimming took 0 bases from V and 1 from J, leaving 7 bases between them. Germline-derived CDR1 and CDR2 are MGHRA and YSYEKL. The chain's CDR3 is CASSQDHASNQPQHF. The CDR3 region has the DNA TGCGCCAGCAGCCAAGATCACGCAAGCAATCAGCCCCAGCATTTT.